This T cell receptor (beta chain) was captured by sequencing in a study of CD8+ T cells in alopecia areata. Study findings and constraints: Alphabeta T cells residing in normal skin are also sequenced in scalp samples.

Lesional scalp tissue (obtained by punch biopsy) and peripheral blood were collected from alopecia areata patients. Remarks on this clone: What it binds is unknown.

After isolation, RNA underwent reverse transcription to generate cDNA as the sequencing template. Only in-frame clones appear in the TCRdb table, and some are missing; sequencing was by immunoSEQ multiplex PCR. The table has 100,000 to 150,000 clones, approximately 48% seen once; the top ten hold under 20%. CDR1 GTSNPN and CDR2 SVGIG come from the germline V gene (reference sequence). Trimming shortened V by 4 bases and J by 0 bases, and 12 bases separated the two germline ends. The CDR3 spans 14 residues. This rearrangement joins TRBV30 to TRBJ2-5; D ambiguous. The sequencing used CD8+ T cells sorted from blood, collected at week 0. The sequence derives from a human donor with alopecia areata. The CDR3 nucleotides are TGTGCCTGGACAGCACTCTGGGACCAAGAGACCCAGTACTTC. It encodes CAWTALWDQETQYF. Based on the CDR3 plus reference TRBV30 and TRBJ2-5, the full variable domain is SQTIHQWPATLVQPVGSPLSLECTVEGTSNPNLYWYRQAAGRGLQLLFYSVGIGQISSEVPQNLSASRPQDRQFILSSKKLLLSDSGFYLCAWTALWDQETQYFGPGTRLLVL.